This is a list of T cell receptor beta chains from one sample in a study of OX40 agonist ivuxolimab in advanced cancers. Repertoires were generated with immunoSEQ multiplex PCR, while TCRdb's copy carries only in-frame clones and drops some. Among tens of thousands of clones listed, about 91% were seen once. The sequencing used CD4+ or CD8+ T cells sorted from blood, collected in a trial of the OX40 agonist ivuxolimab. The receptors here all came from an adult with an advanced solid tumor such as melanoma, head and neck, liver or kidney cancer. The conserved cysteine and the conserved F or W are not part of the CDR3 here. The D gene is left open where the match is weak.

d_gene: NA; j_gene: TRBJ1-1; len: 12; v_gene: TRBV28; CDR3aa: ASSLPGLNTEAF
d_gene: NA; j_gene: TRBJ2-3; len: 13; v_gene: TRBV12-5; CDR3aa: ASGLGDGSTDTQY
d_gene: TRBD1; j_gene: TRBJ1-4; len: 12; v_gene: TRBV11-1; CDR3aa: ASSSQDRAEKLF
d_gene: NA; j_gene: TRBJ2-1; len: 12; v_gene: TRBV5-1; CDR3aa: ASSLEARQNEQF
d_gene: TRBD2; j_gene: TRBJ2-7; len: 13; v_gene: TRBV6-5; CDR3aa: ASSSRTSGSDEQY
d_gene: NA; j_gene: TRBJ1-2; len: 15; v_gene: TRBV14; CDR3aa: ASSHYDRGDPNYGYT
d_gene: NA; j_gene: TRBJ2-7; len: 12; v_gene: TRBV25-1; CDR3aa: ASSRSGEDYEQY
d_gene: TRBD2; j_gene: TRBJ2-1; len: 13; v_gene: TRBV19; CDR3aa: ASSRVSGRGDEQF
d_gene: NA; j_gene: TRBJ1-1; len: 12; v_gene: TRBV21-1; CDR3aa: ASRVEHQNTEAF
d_gene: TRBD1; j_gene: TRBJ1-6; len: 11; v_gene: TRBV30; CDR3aa: AWSGQGNSPLH
d_gene: NA; j_gene: TRBJ1-4; len: 12; v_gene: TRBV6-5; CDR3aa: ASKSRGTNEKLF
d_gene: NA; j_gene: TRBJ1-4; len: 12; v_gene: TRBV19; CDR3aa: ASSILGYDEKLF
d_gene: NA; j_gene: TRBJ2-7; len: 11; v_gene: TRBV15; CDR3aa: ATSRDFPDEQY
d_gene: NA; j_gene: TRBJ2-7; len: 13; v_gene: TRBV30; CDR3aa: AWSLHRADSYEQY
d_gene: TRBD1; j_gene: TRBJ1-2; len: 11; v_gene: TRBV7-9; CDR3aa: ASSSGQAGGYT
d_gene: TRBD2; j_gene: TRBJ2-1; len: 13; v_gene: TRBV13; CDR3aa: ASSRTSSAYNEQF
d_gene: NA; j_gene: TRBJ1-5; len: 15; v_gene: TRBV28; CDR3aa: ASSPGGIEGMNQPQH
d_gene: NA; j_gene: TRBJ2-2; len: 13; v_gene: TRBV9; CDR3aa: ASSPAGTNTGELF
d_gene: NA; j_gene: TRBJ2-7; len: 12; v_gene: TRBV5-1; CDR3aa: ASRWDGGSYEQY
d_gene: NA; j_gene: TRBJ2-2; len: 14; v_gene: TRBV5-6; CDR3aa: ASSYRGGDGTGELF
d_gene: NA; j_gene: TRBJ2-5; len: 11; v_gene: TRBV6-5; CDR3aa: ASSYSVVGTQY
d_gene: TRBD1; j_gene: TRBJ1-5; len: 12; v_gene: TRBV30; CDR3aa: AWTHDRGRQPQH
d_gene: TRBD2; j_gene: TRBJ2-3; len: 15; v_gene: TRBV19; CDR3aa: ASSSPGSGVSRDTQY
d_gene: TRBD1; j_gene: TRBJ2-7; len: 11; v_gene: TRBV7-9; CDR3aa: ASSFGTGYEQY
d_gene: TRBD1; j_gene: TRBJ2-7; len: 13; v_gene: TRBV5-1; CDR3aa: ASSSAGTVSYEQY
d_gene: NA; j_gene: TRBJ2-1; len: 12; v_gene: TRBV5-4; CDR3aa: ASSLKNSYNEQF
d_gene: NA; j_gene: TRBJ1-1; len: 11; v_gene: TRBV10-2; CDR3aa: ASSVGRYTEAF
d_gene: TRBD2; j_gene: TRBJ2-5; len: 14; v_gene: TRBV19; CDR3aa: ASSTRLATIQETQY
d_gene: TRBD1; j_gene: TRBJ1-1; len: 13; v_gene: TRBV4-2; CDR3aa: ASSQGRTGVQKAF
d_gene: NA; j_gene: TRBJ1-4; len: 14; v_gene: TRBV19; CDR3aa: ASSIVGQPNNEKLF
d_gene: TRBD1; j_gene: TRBJ1-2; len: 9; v_gene: TRBV10-1; CDR3aa: AGQGGYGYT
d_gene: TRBD1; j_gene: TRBJ1-4; len: 12; v_gene: TRBV19; CDR3aa: ASSTDRGREKLF
d_gene: TRBD1; j_gene: TRBJ2-1; len: 13; v_gene: TRBV7-2; CDR3aa: ASSAGTGGYNEQF
d_gene: NA; j_gene: TRBJ1-5; len: 15; v_gene: TRBV28; CDR3aa: ASSLFGRGEGSPGYH
d_gene: TRBD2; j_gene: TRBJ2-1; len: 13; v_gene: TRBV6-1; CDR3aa: ASSLRGTSPNEQF
d_gene: TRBD1; j_gene: TRBJ1-4; len: 13; v_gene: TRBV7-2; CDR3aa: ASSLGTGGNEKLF
d_gene: NA; j_gene: TRBJ2-7; len: 13; v_gene: TRBV16; CDR3aa: ASSHIDPGSDEQY
d_gene: TRBD1; j_gene: TRBJ1-2; len: 11; v_gene: TRBV28; CDR3aa: ASSPRTGYGYT
d_gene: NA; j_gene: TRBJ1-2; len: 11; v_gene: TRBV19; CDR3aa: ASSPKTSYGYT
d_gene: TRBD2; j_gene: TRBJ2-1; len: 13; v_gene: TRBV9; CDR3aa: ASSAPGLASGEQF
d_gene: NA; j_gene: TRBJ2-1; len: 12; v_gene: TRBV27; CDR3aa: ASSSLAASGEQF
d_gene: NA; j_gene: TRBJ1-3; len: 14; v_gene: TRBV7-2; CDR3aa: ASSLVSSLSGNTIY
d_gene: TRBD1; j_gene: TRBJ2-7; len: 10; v_gene: TRBV10-3; CDR3aa: AIRQGAYEQY
d_gene: TRBD1; j_gene: TRBJ1-1; len: 13; v_gene: TRBV5-1; CDR3aa: ASSRGDRSTDEAF
d_gene: TRBD2; j_gene: TRBJ2-7; len: 15; v_gene: TRBV4-3; CDR3aa: ASSQDRLAGAAYEQY
d_gene: TRBD2; j_gene: TRBJ2-3; len: 15; v_gene: TRBV5-1; CDR3aa: ASSMTSGRAGADTQY
d_gene: NA; j_gene: TRBJ1-3; len: 12; v_gene: TRBV7-2; CDR3aa: ASSLVGPGNTIY
d_gene: TRBD1; j_gene: TRBJ1-1; len: 13; v_gene: TRBV29-1; CDR3aa: SVGLMDRRFTEAF
d_gene: TRBD2; j_gene: NA; len: 13; v_gene: TRBV4-3; CDR3aa: ASGKRTSGTYEQY
d_gene: NA; j_gene: TRBJ1-4; len: 12; v_gene: TRBV14; CDR3aa: ASSQDTRGGKLF
d_gene: NA; j_gene: TRBJ2-7; len: 13; v_gene: TRBV5-4; CDR3aa: ASSFTRGRGYEQY
d_gene: TRBD2; j_gene: TRBJ2-7; len: 13; v_gene: TRBV28; CDR3aa: ASSYGGRITYEQY
d_gene: NA; j_gene: TRBJ1-6; len: 12; v_gene: TRBV12-5; CDR3aa: ASGFEGGDSPLH
d_gene: NA; j_gene: TRBJ1-1; len: 9; v_gene: TRBV30; CDR3aa: AWRQALSAF
d_gene: TRBD2; j_gene: TRBJ2-7; len: 13; v_gene: TRBV5-6; CDR3aa: ASSQRLAGSYEQY
d_gene: NA; j_gene: TRBJ2-1; len: 13; v_gene: TRBV5-4; CDR3aa: ASSPGVGPYNEQF
d_gene: NA; j_gene: TRBJ1-1; len: 13; v_gene: TRBV11-2; CDR3aa: ASSLESLRNAEAF
d_gene: TRBD1; j_gene: TRBJ2-3; len: 12; v_gene: TRBV7-2; CDR3aa: ASSSRQGADTQY
d_gene: TRBD2; j_gene: TRBJ2-1; len: 13; v_gene: TRBV28; CDR3aa: ASSSSGNSYNEQF
d_gene: TRBD1; j_gene: TRBJ1-5; len: 15; v_gene: TRBV5-6; CDR3aa: ASSLRGADRLNQPQH